This paragraph covers one T cell receptor (beta chain) sequence. Its antigen remains unidentified. The sample is drawn from a study of PD-1 blockade in classical Hodgkin lymphoma. Findings and limits, study-wide: Diversity similar to that of newly diagnosed patients was seen at baseline in complete responders. The origin of the repertoire differences remains undefined, with disease activity or prior therapy as possible causes.

Brentuximab vedotin exposure varied among the patients, all of whom had relapsed after autologous stem cell transplantation. The CDR3 is 13 amino acids. Germline V CDR1 and CDR2: MDHEN, SYDVKM. V lost 5 bases to trimming and J lost 0 bases, with 7 bases between them. Assay used: immunoSEQ multiplex PCR; TCRdb lists only in-frame clones, some missing. The sample records approximately 44,000 clones, under 75% being singletons. This clonotype originated in a human donor with classical Hodgkin lymphoma. This chain links TRBV28 with TRBJ1-1; no firm D call. The sample in question was peripheral blood mononuclear cells (PBMCs), obtained at baseline. The CDR3 nucleotides are TGTGCCAGCAGTCCATTGTTGAACACTGAAGCTTTCTTT. This translates into CASSPLLNTEAFF.